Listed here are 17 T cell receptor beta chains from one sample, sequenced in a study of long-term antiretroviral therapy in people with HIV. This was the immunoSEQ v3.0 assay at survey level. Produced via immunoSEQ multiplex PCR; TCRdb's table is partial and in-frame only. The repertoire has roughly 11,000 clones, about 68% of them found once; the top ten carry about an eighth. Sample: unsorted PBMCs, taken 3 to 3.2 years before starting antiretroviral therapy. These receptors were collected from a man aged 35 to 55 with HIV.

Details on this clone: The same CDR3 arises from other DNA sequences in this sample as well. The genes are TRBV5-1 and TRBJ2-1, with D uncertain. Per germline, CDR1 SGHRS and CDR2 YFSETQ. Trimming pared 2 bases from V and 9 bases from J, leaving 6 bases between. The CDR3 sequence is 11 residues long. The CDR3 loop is CASSFGLEQFF. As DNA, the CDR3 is TGCGCCAGCAGCTTCGGGCTTGAGCAGTTCTTC. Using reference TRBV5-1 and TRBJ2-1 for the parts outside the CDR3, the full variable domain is KAGVTQTPRYLIKTRGQQVTLSCSPISGHRSVSWYQQTPGQGLQFLFEYFSETQRNKGNFPGRFSGRQFSNSRSEMNVSTLELGDSALYLCASSFGLEQFFGPGTRLTVL.

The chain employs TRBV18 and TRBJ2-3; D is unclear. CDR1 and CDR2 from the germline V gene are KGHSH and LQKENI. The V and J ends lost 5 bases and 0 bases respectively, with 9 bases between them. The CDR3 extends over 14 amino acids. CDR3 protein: CASSLGLSTDTQYF. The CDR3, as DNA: TGTGCCAGCTCATTAGGTTTAAGCACAGATACGCAGTATTTT.

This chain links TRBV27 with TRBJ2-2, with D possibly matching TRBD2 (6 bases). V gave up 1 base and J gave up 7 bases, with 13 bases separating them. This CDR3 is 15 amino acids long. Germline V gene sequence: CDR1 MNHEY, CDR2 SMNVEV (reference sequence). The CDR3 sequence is CASSLLIGGNGELFF. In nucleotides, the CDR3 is TGTGCCAGCAGTTTATTGATTGGCGGGAACGGGGAGCTGTTTTTT.

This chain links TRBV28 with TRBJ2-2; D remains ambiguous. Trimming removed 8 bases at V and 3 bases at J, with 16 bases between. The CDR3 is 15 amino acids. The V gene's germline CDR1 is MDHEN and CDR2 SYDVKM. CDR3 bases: TGTGCCAGCCGAAAAGAAAGGGAAGACACCGGGGAGCTGTTTTTT. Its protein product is CASRKEREDTGELFF.

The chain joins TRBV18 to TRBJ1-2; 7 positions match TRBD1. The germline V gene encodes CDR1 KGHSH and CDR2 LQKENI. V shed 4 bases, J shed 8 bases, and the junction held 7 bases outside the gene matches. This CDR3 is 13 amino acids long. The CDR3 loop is CASSRSTGYGYTF. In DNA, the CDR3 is TGTGCCAGCTCACGCTCGACAGGGTACGGCTACACCTTC.

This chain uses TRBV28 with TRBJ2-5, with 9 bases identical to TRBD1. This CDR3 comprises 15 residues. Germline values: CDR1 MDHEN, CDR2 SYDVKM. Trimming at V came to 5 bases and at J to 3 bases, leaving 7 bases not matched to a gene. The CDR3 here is CASSPGTGLKETQYF. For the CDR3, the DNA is TGTGCCAGCAGTCCAGGGACAGGGTTAAAAGAGACCCAGTACTTC.

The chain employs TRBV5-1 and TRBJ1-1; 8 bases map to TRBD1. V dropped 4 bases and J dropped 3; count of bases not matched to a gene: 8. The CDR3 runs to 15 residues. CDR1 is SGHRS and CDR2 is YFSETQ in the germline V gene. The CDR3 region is CASSEQGVYDTEAFF. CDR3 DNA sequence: TGCGCCAGCAGCGAACAGGGGGTGTATGACACTGAAGCTTTCTTT.

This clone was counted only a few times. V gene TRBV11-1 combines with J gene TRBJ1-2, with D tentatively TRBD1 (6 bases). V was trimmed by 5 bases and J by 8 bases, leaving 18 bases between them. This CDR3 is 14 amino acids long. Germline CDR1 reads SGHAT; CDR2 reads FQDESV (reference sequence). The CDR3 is CASSDGGDIEGYTF. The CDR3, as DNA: TGTGCCAGCAGCGATGGCGGGGACATAGAAGGCTACACCTTC.

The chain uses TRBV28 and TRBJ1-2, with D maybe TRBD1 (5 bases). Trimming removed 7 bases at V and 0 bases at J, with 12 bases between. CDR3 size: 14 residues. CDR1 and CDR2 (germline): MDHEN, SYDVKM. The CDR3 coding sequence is TGTGCCAGCACAGGGACGGCAGCTAACTATGGCTACACCTTC. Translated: CASTGTAANYGYTF.

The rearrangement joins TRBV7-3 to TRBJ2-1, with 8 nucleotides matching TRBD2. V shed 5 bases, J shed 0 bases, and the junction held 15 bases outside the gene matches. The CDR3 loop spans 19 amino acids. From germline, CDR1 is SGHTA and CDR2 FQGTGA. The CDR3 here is CASSPAGPAGVSSYNEQFF. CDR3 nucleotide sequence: TGTGCCAGCAGCCCGGCCGGCCCAGCGGGAGTATCCTCCTACAATGAGCAGTTCTTC.

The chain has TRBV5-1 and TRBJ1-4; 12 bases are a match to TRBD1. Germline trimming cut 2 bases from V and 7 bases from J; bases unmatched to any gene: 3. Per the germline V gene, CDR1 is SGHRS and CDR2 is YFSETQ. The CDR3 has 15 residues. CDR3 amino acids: CASSLGTGGPEKLFF. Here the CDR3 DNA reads TGCGCCAGCAGCTTAGGGACAGGGGGCCCTGAAAAACTGTTTTTT.

CDR3 DNA: TGTGCCAGTAAAAAGGTACCGGGGGCCGCCGGAAGCAATCAGCCCCAGCATTTT. Translation gives CASKKVPGAAGSNQPQHF. This chain connects TRBV28 to TRBJ1-5; tentative D call: TRBD1 (6 bases). Germline V gene lookup returns CDR1 MDHEN and CDR2 SYDVKM. The CDR3 totals 18 residues. Trimming removed 9 bases from V and 1 base from J, with 25 bases in between.

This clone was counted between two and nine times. CDR3 in DNA: TGTGCCAGTAGTATCCCGGGGATTGGAAACACCATATATTTT. Its translation: CASSIPGIGNTIYF. This chain connects TRBV19 to TRBJ1-3; D is unresolved. Trimming took 3 bases from V and 3 from J, leaving 9 bases between them. The CDR3 has 14 amino acids. Germline V CDR1 and CDR2: LNHDA, SQIVND (reference sequence).

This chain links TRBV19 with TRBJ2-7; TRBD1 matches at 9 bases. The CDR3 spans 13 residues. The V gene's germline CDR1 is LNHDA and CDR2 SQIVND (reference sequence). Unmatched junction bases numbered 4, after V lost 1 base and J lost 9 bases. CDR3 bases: TGTGCCAGTAGTATAGGATCGGGACAGGGGCAGTACTTC. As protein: CASSIGSGQGQYF.

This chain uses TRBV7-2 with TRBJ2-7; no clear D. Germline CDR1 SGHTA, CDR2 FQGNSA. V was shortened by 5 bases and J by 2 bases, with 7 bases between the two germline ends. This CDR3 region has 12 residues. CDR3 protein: CASSLGTYEQYF. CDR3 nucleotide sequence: TGTGCCAGCAGCCTCGGCACCTACGAGCAGTACTTC. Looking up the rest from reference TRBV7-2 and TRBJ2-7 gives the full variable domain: GAGVSQSPSNKVTEKGKDVELRCDPISGHTALYWYRQSLGQGLEFLIYFQGNSAPDKSGLPSDRFSAERTGGSVSTLTIQRTQQEDSAVYLCASSLGTYEQYFGPGTRLTVT.

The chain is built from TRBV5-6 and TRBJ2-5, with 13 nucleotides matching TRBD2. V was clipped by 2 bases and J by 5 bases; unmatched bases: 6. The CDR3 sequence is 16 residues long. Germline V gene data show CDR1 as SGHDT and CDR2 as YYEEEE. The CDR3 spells CASSFRRGLAGETQYF. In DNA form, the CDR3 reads TGTGCCAGCAGCTTTAGGCGGGGACTAGCGGGGGAGACCCAGTACTTC.

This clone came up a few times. The CDR3, as DNA: TGTGCCAGCAGTTATAGCGTCCAAGAGACCCAGTACTTC. Translation gives CASSYSVQETQYF. The gene calls are TRBV6-6 and TRBJ2-5, with D perhaps TRBD2 (5 bases). The ends were cut back, 3 bases at V and 1 base at J, with 6 bases in the middle. The CDR3 covers 13 residues. Germline lookup yields CDR1 MNHNY and CDR2 SVGAGI (reference sequence).